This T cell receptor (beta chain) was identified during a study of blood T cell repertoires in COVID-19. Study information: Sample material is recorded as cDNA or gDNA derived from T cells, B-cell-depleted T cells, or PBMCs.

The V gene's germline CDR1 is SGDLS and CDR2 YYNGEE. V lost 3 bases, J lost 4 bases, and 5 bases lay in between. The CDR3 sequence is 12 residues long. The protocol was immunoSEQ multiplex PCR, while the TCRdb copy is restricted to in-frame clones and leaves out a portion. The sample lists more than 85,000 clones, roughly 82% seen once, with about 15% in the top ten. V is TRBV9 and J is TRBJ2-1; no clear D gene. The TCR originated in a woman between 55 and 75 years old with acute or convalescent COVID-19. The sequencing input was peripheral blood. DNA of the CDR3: TGTGCCAGCAGCGCACAGTACAATGAGCAGTTCTTC. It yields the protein CASSAQYNEQFF.